Shown below are 3 T cell receptor beta chains from a single sample sequenced in a study of CD8+CD57+ T cells in acquired aplastic anemia (dated by TCRdb to the late 2010s). Sequencing was performed on an Illumina HiSeq 2000. Profiling of TCR beta VDJ combinations and CDR3 sequences used genomic DNA as the template. The public sequencing data were trimmed at Q25 with fastp and processed into clonotypes with MiXCR by TCRdb, which kept only in-frame beta chains. Each record represents a unique CDR3 protein, reported with the most common genes and DNA among its rows. This sample has 98,000 or so distinct CDR3 sequences in its table, and approximately 48% of those were observed once. Roughly 30% of the sample rests with the top ten. The sequenced sample was sorted CD4+, CD8+, or CD8+CD57+ T cells (not recorded which) from PBMCs. The receptors originated from a human donor in good health, serving as a control.

This clonotype was seen at least ten times. The gene calls are TRBV2 and TRBJ1-2, with a tentative D call TRBD1 (5 bases). Germline CDR1 and CDR2: SNHLY and FYNNEI. The CDR3 sequence is 13 residues long. The germline V and J ends were trimmed by 4 bases and 7 bases, with 13 bases remaining between them. The CDR3 is CASSVGQGPGYTF. The CDR3 bases are TGTGCCAGCAGTGTGGGGCAGGGCCCTGGCTACACCTTC.

The chain combines TRBV11-3 with TRBJ2-1; tentatively, D is TRBD2 (7 bases). The germline V gene has CDR1 SGHNT and CDR2 YENEEA. The CDR3 contains 14 residues. Trimming left V 5 bases short and J 10 bases short, with 18 bases between. CDR3 protein: CASSPMAGAREQFF. The CDR3 DNA follows: TGTGCCAGCAGCCCTATGGCGGGGGCCAGAGAGCAGTTCTTC.

This clonotype was seen many times. The rearrangement uses TRBV27 and TRBJ1-5; 7 bases align to TRBD1. The CDR3 has 13 amino acids. Germline V lookup: CDR1 MNHEY, CDR2 SMNVEV (reference sequence). After removal of 6 bases from V and 8 bases from J, the junction contained 7 bases not matched to a gene. The DNA for the CDR3 is TGTGCCAGCAGCCGAGGGGGCCTGGAGCCCCAGCATTTT. Translated, it gives CASSRGGLEPQHF.